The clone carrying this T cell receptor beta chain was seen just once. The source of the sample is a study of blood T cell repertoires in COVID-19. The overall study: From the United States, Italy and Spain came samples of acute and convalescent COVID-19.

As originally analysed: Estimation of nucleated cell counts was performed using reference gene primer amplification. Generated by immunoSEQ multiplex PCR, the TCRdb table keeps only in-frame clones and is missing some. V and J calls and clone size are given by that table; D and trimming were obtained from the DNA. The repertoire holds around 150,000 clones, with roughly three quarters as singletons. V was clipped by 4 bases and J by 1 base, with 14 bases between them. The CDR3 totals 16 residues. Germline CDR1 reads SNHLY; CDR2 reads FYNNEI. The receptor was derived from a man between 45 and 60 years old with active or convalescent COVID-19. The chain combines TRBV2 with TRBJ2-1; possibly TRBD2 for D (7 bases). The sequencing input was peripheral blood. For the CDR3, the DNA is TGTGCCAGCAGTGGCGAGGGGGGAGGGTCCTACAATGAGCAGTTCTTC. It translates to CASSGEGGGSYNEQFF.